The 23 T cell receptor beta chains reported below all come from one sample, sequenced in a study of human T cells and chemical hapten exposure. Each CDR3 protein is one row after TCRdb ran MiXCR on the RACE reads. The sample records tens of thousands of distinct CDR3 sequences, less than 9% being singletons. Time point: pre-sensitization, week 0. Treatment in this sample: therapeutic diphenylcyclopropenone sensitization with weekly scalp DPC. Sequencing was performed on whole blood, taken in connection with sensitization to the hapten diphenylcyclopropenone (DPC). The receptors originated from a woman aged 50 to 65 with alopecia areata. Some clones in this sample may be carry-over from other donors' samples.

This clonotype was seen repeatedly, ten times or more. The chain links TRBV4-2 to TRBJ2-3, with 7 bases identical to TRBD2. CDR3 size: 14 residues. The V gene end was trimmed by 1 base and the J gene end by 6 bases; junction bases not matched to a gene: 4. In germline, CDR1 is LGHNA, CDR2 YNFKEQ. In nucleotides, the CDR3 is TGTGCCAGCAGCCAAGGCGGGAGAGGCGATACGCAGTATTTT. Translation: CASSQGGRGDTQYF.

In its sample, this clonotype was seen many times. The chain employs TRBV6-5 and TRBJ2-1; 7 nucleotides agree with TRBD1. Germline V gene data show CDR1 as MNHEY and CDR2 as SVGAGI. V lost 6 bases, J lost 9 bases, and 8 bases stayed unmatched. The CDR3 runs 13 residues. CDR3 region: CASSRQGIGEQFF. The CDR3 bases are TGTGCCAGCAGCCGACAGGGAATCGGTGAGCAGTTCTTC.

This clonotype was recorded many times. The chain couples TRBV29-1 to TRBJ2-7, with D possibly matching TRBD2 (6 bases). The CDR3 runs 11 residues. Deletions cut 6 bases from V and 3 bases from J, with 9 bases between. Germline V gives CDR1 SQVTM, CDR2 ANQGSEA. CDR3 bases: TGCAGCGTCCGGGACTTCTACGAGCAGTACTTC. Amino acid sequence: CSVRDFYEQYF.

This clonotype was detected ten times or more. The gene calls are TRBV28 and TRBJ2-2; D remains unclear. CDR1 MDHEN and CDR2 SYDVKM come from the germline V gene. This CDR3 is 14 amino acids long. With 4 bases removed from V and 0 bases from J, the gap between germline ends came to 6 bases. The CDR3 nucleotides read TGTGCCAGCAGTTGGCTGACGAACACCGGGGAGCTGTTTTTT. Translating gives CASSWLTNTGELFF.

This clonotype has at least ten counts. J is TRBJ2-5 and V is TRBV10-3; D might be TRBD1 (6 bases). The germline gives CDR1 ENHRY, CDR2 SYGVKD. The ends were cut back, 3 bases at V and 4 bases at J, with 15 bases in the middle. The CDR3 totals 15 residues. CDR3 amino acids: CAISDDRRTVETQYF. CDR3 sequence (DNA): TGTGCCATCAGTGATGACAGGCGGACGGTAGAGACCCAGTACTTC.

This clonotype has at least ten counts. The rearrangement links TRBV12-3 or TRBV12-4 to TRBJ2-7; the D is unclear. V was cut by 1 base and J by 5 bases, with 9 bases left in between. This CDR3 region has 13 residues. The CDR3 nucleotides are TGTGCCAGCAGTTTAGGACGATTGGACGAGCAGTACTTC. It encodes CASSLGRLDEQYF.

V is TRBV12-3 or TRBV12-4 and J is TRBJ1-1, with 12 bases aligning to TRBD1. The CDR3 totals 15 residues. V trimming: 6 bases; J trimming: 4 bases; junction bases outside the gene matches: 6. Here the CDR3 reads CASRPGQGAITEAFF. CDR3 sequence (DNA): TGTGCCAGCAGACCGGGACAGGGGGCGATCACTGAAGCTTTCTTT.

This clonotype was counted ten times or more. The V gene is TRBV12-3 or TRBV12-4, the J gene TRBJ2-5; D ambiguous. The CDR3 covers 12 residues. V lost 2 bases and J 1 base, leaving 2 bases between the germline ends. The CDR3 region has the DNA TGTGCCAGCAGTTTAATCCAAGAGACCCAGTACTTC. It translates to CASSLIQETQYF.

This clonotype was counted ten times or more. V gene TRBV11-2 combines with J gene TRBJ2-7; 11 nucleotides line up with TRBD2. The CDR3 runs 11 residues. With 5 bases clipped from V and 12 bases from J, the junction kept 3 bases outside the gene matches. Germline V gene lookup returns CDR1 SGHAT and CDR2 FQNNGV. The CDR3 coding sequence is TGTGCCAGCAGCCTGGGACTAGCGGCGTACTTC. The encoded protein is CASSLGLAAYF.

This clonotype was observed many times. V is TRBV24-1 and J is TRBJ1-2; D not certain. The germline gives CDR1 KGHDR, CDR2 SFDVKD. This CDR3 comprises 13 residues. Trimming took 6 bases from V and 7 from J, leaving 14 bases between them. The CDR3 region is CATSSPLRGGYTF. The CDR3 DNA is TGTGCCACCAGTTCTCCTCTTCGGGGTGGCTACACCTTC.

A word on this clonotype: Since a much larger clone is just one base distant, this may be a read error. The V gene is TRBV18, the J gene TRBJ1-6; the D is unclear. The CDR3 is 15 amino acids. CDR1 KGHSH and CDR2 LQKENI come from the germline V gene. The CDR3 here is CTSSPPSGYNSPLHF. CDR3 sequence (DNA): TGTACCAGCTCACCACCAAGCGGGTATAATTCACCCCTCCACTTT.

This clonotype occurred many times. The chain couples TRBV18 to TRBJ2-5; D tentatively reads TRBD1 or TRBD2 (5 bases each). CDR1 and CDR2 (germline): KGHSH, LQKENI. The CDR3 is 16 residues long. Trimming took off 3 bases at V and 2 bases at J, with 16 bases between the two ends. The CDR3 DNA reads TGTGCCAGCTCACCCGCAGGGATAACGGGACAAGAGACCCAGTACTTC. As protein: CASSPAGITGQETQYF.

There are many counts of this clonotype. V gene TRBV18 combines with J gene TRBJ1-6; D gene unclear. The V and J ends lost 3 bases and 0 bases respectively, with 15 bases between them. The CDR3 spans 18 residues. Germline assignment: CDR1 KGHSH and CDR2 LQKENI. CDR3 protein: CASSPGGRRSSYNSPLHF. The CDR3 DNA follows: TGTGCCAGCTCACCGGGAGGTCGGCGGAGCTCCTATAATTCACCCCTCCACTTT.

There are many counts of this clonotype. This chain links TRBV29-1 with TRBJ2-5; 8 bases map to TRBD2. The CDR3 is 14 residues long. CDR1 SQVTM and CDR2 ANQGSEA come from the germline V gene. Trimming removed 4 bases from V and 2 bases from J; junction bases left unmatched: 6. CDR3 nucleotides: TGCAGCGTTGGATATAGCGGGGCACAAGAGACCCAGTACTTC. Encoded protein: CSVGYSGAQETQYF.

This clonotype was counted many times. The gene calls are TRBV4-2 and TRBJ1-5; D is undetermined. Trimming left V 0 bases short and J 0 bases short, with 9 bases between. The CDR3 runs 16 residues. Germline V gives CDR1 LGHNA, CDR2 YNFKEQ. The CDR3 spells CASSQDPIYSNQPQHF. The CDR3 coding sequence is TGTGCCAGCAGCCAAGATCCCATCTATAGCAATCAGCCCCAGCATTTT.

This clonotype was detected only a few times. The chain joins TRBV29-1 to TRBJ2-7, with D perhaps matching TRBD2 (6 bases). CDR1 and CDR2 from the germline V gene are SQVTM and ANQGSEA. This CDR3 comprises 11 residues. Deletions cut 1 base from V and 6 bases from J, with 7 bases between. The CDR3 sequence: CSVEGAGEQYF. CDR3 coding DNA: TGCAGCGTTGAAGGAGCGGGCGAGCAGTACTTC.

In its sample, this clonotype was seen a few times. The chain recombines TRBV3-1 with TRBJ2-7; D is unclear. The CDR3 runs 12 residues. The V end was cut by 4 bases, the J end by 1 base, with 5 bases between. The germline CDR1 and CDR2 sequences are LGHDT and YNNKEL (reference sequence). CDR3 coding DNA: TGTGCCAGCAGCCCCCGATCCTACGAGCAGTACTTC. It translates to CASSPRSYEQYF.

This clonotype was found many times. The chain has TRBV27 and TRBJ2-1; unclear D gene. The V end was cut by 2 bases, the J end by 4 bases, with 6 bases between. CDR1 is MNHEY and CDR2 is SMNVEV in the germline V gene (reference sequence). The CDR3 is made up of 13 amino acids. As DNA, the CDR3 is TGTGCCAGCAGTTTAAAAGGGTACAATGAGCAGTTCTTC. Residues: CASSLKGYNEQFF.

The V call is TRBV7-9, the J call TRBJ1-3, with a tentative D call TRBD1 (5 bases). Between the trimmed V and J ends, which lost 8 bases and 0 bases, there was a span of 11 bases. From germline, CDR1 is SEHNR and CDR2 FQNEAQ (reference sequence). The CDR3 is 14 residues long. The CDR3 DNA reads TGTGCCAGCGGGGGGACGGACTCTGGAAACACCATATATTTT. Translation: CASGGTDSGNTIYF. Full variable domain (remainder filled in from reference TRBV7-9 and TRBJ1-3): DTGVSQNPRHKITKRGQNVTFRCDPISEHNRLYWYRQTLGQGPEFLTYFQNEAQLEKSRLLSDRFSAERPKGSFSTLEIQRTEQGDSAMYLCASGGTDSGNTIYFGEGSWLTVV.

This clonotype has at least ten counts. The chain employs TRBV24-1 and TRBJ1-5; TRBD1 is a possible D gene (5 bases). Trimming left V 9 bases short and J 7 bases short, with 9 bases between. The germline V gene has CDR1 KGHDR and CDR2 SFDVKD. The CDR3 extends over 11 amino acids. The CDR3 loop is CATEGMQPQHF. CDR3 in DNA: TGTGCCACCGAGGGGATGCAGCCCCAGCATTTT.

This clonotype was seen only a few times. The J gene is TRBJ1-1, the V gene TRBV19; D is perhaps TRBD1 (5 bases). The germline gives CDR1 LNHDA, CDR2 SQIVND (reference sequence). Trimming took off 10 bases at V and 1 base at J, with 19 bases between the two ends. This CDR3 is built from 15 residues. CDR3 DNA: TGTGCCACCGCCTCCCAAGGGGTGAAGAACACTGAAGCTTTCTTT. This translates into CATASQGVKNTEAFF.

In its sample, this clonotype was seen many times. This sequence joins TRBV27 and TRBJ1-5; perhaps TRBD1 as D (5 bases). Germline CDR1 MNHEY, CDR2 SMNVEV (reference sequence). CDR3 length equals 13 residues. Trimming left V 6 bases short and J 2 bases short, with 8 bases between. CDR3 loop: CASRRGGNQPQHF. The CDR3 region has the DNA TGTGCCAGCAGACGAGGGGGCAATCAGCCCCAGCATTTT.

This clonotype was seen repeatedly, ten times or more. V and J are TRBV7-3 and TRBJ2-2, with TRBD2 identical over 8 bases. Germline CDR1 SGHTA, CDR2 FQGTGA. Germline trimming cut 6 bases from V and 4 bases from J; bases unmatched to any gene: 7. This CDR3 is 15 amino acids long. For the CDR3, the DNA is TGTGCCAGCAGTCGAGCGGGAGTTAGCACCGGGGAGCTGTTTTTT. Translating gives CASSRAGVSTGELFF.